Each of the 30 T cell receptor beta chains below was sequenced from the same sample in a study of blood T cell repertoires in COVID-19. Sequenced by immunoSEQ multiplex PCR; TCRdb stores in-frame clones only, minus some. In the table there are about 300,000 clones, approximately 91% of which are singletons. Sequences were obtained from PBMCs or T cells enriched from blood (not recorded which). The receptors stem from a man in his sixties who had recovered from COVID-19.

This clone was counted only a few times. As DNA, the CDR3 is TGTGCCAGCAGCCAAGATCCGATTGGGACAGGGTCCAGGGAGCAGTACTTC. Encoded protein: CASSQDPIGTGSREQYF. This chain joins TRBV3-1 (or the pseudogene TRBV3-2) and TRBJ2-7, with 9 bases fitting TRBD1. This CDR3 has 17 amino acids. CDR1 and CDR2 from the germline V gene are LGHDT and YNNKEL (reference sequence). After removal of 0 bases from V and 7 bases from J, the junction contained 13 bases not matched to a gene.

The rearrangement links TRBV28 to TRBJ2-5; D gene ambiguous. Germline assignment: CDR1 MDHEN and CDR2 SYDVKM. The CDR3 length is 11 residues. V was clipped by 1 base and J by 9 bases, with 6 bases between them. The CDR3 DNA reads TGTGCCAGCAGTTTATCCGCGGCCCAGTACTTC. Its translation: CASSLSAAQYF.

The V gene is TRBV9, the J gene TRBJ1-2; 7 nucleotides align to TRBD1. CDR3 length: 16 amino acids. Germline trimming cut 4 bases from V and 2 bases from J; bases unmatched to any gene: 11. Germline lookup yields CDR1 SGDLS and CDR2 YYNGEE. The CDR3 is CASSPGGDRGNYGYTF. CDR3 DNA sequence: TGTGCCAGCAGCCCCGGGGGGGACAGAGGGAACTATGGCTACACCTTC.

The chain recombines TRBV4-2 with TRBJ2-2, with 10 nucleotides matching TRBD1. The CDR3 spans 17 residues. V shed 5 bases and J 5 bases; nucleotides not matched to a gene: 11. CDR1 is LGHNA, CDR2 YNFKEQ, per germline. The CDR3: CASSAVGGQGNTGELFF. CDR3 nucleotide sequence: TGTGCCAGCAGCGCGGTGGGGGGACAGGGGAATACCGGGGAGCTGTTTTTT.

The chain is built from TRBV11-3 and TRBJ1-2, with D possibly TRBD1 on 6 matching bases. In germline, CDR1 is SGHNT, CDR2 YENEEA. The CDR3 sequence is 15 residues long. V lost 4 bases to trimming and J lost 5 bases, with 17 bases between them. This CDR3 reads CASSYGQPGGYGYTF. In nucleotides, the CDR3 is TGTGCCAGCAGCTACGGACAGCCCGGGGGGTATGGCTACACCTTC.

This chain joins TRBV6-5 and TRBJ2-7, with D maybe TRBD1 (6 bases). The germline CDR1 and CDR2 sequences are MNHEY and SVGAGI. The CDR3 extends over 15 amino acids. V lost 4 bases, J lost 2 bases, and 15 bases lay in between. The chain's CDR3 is CASSSLGGRAYEQYF. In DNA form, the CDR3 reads TGTGCCAGCAGTTCCTTAGGGGGAAGGGCCTACGAGCAGTACTTC.

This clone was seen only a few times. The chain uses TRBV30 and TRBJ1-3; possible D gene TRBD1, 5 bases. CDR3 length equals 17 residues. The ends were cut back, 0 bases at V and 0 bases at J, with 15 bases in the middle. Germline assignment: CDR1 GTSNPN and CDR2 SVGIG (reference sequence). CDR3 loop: CAWSVARGIYSGNTIYF. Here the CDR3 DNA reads TGTGCCTGGAGTGTCGCGCGGGGGATCTACTCTGGAAACACCATATATTTT.

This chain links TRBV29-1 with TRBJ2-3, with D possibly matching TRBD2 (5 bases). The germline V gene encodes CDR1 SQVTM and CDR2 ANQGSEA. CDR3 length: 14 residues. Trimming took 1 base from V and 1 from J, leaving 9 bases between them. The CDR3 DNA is TGCAGCGTTGAAGTAACGGAGGGCACAGATACGCAGTATTTT. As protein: CSVEVTEGTDTQYF.

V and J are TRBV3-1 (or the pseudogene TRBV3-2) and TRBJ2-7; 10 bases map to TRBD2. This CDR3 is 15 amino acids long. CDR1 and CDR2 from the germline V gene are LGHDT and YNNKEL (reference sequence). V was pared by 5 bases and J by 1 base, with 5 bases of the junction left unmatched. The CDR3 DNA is TGTGCCAGCAGCTTTCAGACTAGCGGGTCCTACGAGCAGTACTTC. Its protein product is CASSFQTSGSYEQYF.

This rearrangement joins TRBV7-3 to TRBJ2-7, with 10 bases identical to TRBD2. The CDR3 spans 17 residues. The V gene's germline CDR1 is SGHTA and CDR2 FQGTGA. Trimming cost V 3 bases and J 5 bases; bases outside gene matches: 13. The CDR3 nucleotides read TGTGCCAGCAGCTTCGGGCTAGCGGGAGTTTTCGGCCACGAGCAGTACTTC. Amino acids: CASSFGLAGVFGHEQYF.

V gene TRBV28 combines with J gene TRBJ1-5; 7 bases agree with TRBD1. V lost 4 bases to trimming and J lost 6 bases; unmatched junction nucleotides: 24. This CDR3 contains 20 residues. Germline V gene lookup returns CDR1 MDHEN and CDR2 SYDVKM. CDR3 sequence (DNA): TGTGCCAGCAGTTCACACGTCGAAAAGGGGGCACTTTTTGGGGGTCAGCCCCAGCATTTT. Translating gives CASSSHVEKGALFGGQPQHF.

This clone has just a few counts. CDR3 sequence reads: CASSQGSGSYGYTF. The DNA of the CDR3 is TGTGCCAGCAGCCAAGGATCGGGGAGCTATGGCTACACCTTC. This chain links TRBV3-1 (or the pseudogene TRBV3-2) with TRBJ1-2, with no clear D. Trimming removed 1 base at V and 4 bases at J, with 10 bases between. Germline CDR1 and CDR2: LGHDT and YNNKEL (reference sequence). CDR3 length: 14 amino acids.

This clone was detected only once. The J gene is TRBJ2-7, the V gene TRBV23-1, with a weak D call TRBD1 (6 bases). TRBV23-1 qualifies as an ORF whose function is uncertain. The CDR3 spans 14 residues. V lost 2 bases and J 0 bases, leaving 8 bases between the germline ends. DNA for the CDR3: TGCGCCAGCAGTCAACGGGACAACTCCTACGAGCAGTACTTC. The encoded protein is CASSQRDNSYEQYF.

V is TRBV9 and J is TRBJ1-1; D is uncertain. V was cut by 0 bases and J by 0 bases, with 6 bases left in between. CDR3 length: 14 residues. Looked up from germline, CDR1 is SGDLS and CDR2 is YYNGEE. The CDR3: CASSVGLMNTEAFF. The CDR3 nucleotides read TGTGCCAGCAGCGTAGGACTGATGAACACTGAAGCTTTCTTT. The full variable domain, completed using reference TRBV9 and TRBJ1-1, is DSGVTQTPKHLITATGQRVTLRCSPRSGDLSVYWYQQSLDQGLQFLIQYYNGEERAKGNILERFSAQQFPDLHSELNLSSLELGDSALYFCASSVGLMNTEAFFGQGTRLTVV.

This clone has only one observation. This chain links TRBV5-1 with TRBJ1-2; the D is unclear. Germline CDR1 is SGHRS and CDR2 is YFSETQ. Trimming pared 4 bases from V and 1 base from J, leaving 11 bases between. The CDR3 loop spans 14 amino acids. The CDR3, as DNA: TGCGCCAGCAGCCTAGGTTGGAATAACTATGGCTACACCTTC. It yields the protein CASSLGWNNYGYTF.

The CDR3 region is CASSQVGSVVPYEQYF. The CDR3 DNA follows: TGCGCCAGCAGCCAAGTCGGTAGTGTCGTTCCCTACGAGCAGTACTTC. The gene calls are TRBV4-1 and TRBJ2-7; D is ambiguous. CDR1 is MGHRA and CDR2 is YSYEKL in the germline V gene. V lost 1 base and J lost 2, with 15 bases in between. The CDR3 runs 16 residues.

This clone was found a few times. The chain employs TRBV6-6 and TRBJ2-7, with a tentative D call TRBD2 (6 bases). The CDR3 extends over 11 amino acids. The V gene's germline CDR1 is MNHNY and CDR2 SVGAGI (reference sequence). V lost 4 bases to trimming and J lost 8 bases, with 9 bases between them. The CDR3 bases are TGTGCCAGCAGTTCGGGACTTAAGCAGTACTTC. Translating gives CASSSGLKQYF.

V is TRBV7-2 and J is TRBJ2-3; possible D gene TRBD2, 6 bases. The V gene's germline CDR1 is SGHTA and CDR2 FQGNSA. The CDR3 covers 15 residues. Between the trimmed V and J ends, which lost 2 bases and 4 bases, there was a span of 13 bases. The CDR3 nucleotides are TGTGCCAGCAGCTTATACGGGAGTAGGGCAGATACGCAGTATTTT. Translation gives CASSLYGSRADTQYF.

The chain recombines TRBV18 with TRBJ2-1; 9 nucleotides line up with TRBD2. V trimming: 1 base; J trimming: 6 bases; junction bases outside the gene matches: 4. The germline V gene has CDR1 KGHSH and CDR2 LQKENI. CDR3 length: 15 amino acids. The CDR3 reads CASSPQAGGPNEQFF. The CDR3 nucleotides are TGTGCCAGCTCACCACAAGCGGGAGGCCCCAATGAGCAGTTCTTC.

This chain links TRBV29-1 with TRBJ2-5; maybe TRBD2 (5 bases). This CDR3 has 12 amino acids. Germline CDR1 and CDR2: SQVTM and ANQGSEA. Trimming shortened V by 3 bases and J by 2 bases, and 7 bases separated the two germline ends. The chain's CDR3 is CSVDEGQETQYF. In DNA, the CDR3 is TGCAGCGTTGATGAGGGTCAAGAGACCCAGTACTTC.

The CDR3 DNA is TGTGCCAGCGTATCCCAACTGGGACAGGGGGCCGGATGGGGCTATGGCTACACCTTC. Translated, it gives CASVSQLGQGAGWGYGYTF. V and J are TRBV28 and TRBJ1-2, with 12 bases matching TRBD1. The CDR3 covers 19 residues. CDR1 is MDHEN and CDR2 is SYDVKM in the germline V gene. The V segment lost 8 bases and the J segment 4 bases; nucleotides outside the gene matches: 20.

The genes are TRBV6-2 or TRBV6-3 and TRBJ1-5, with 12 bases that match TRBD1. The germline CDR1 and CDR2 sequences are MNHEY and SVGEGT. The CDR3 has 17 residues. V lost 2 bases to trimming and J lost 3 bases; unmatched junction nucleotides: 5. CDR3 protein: CASSYTGQGAFNQPQHF. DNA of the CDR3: TGTGCCAGCAGTTACACGGGACAGGGGGCCTTCAATCAGCCCCAGCATTTT.

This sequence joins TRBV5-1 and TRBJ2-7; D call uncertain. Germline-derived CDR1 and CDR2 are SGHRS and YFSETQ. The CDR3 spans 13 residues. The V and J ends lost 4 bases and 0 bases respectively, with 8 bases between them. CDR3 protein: CASSVTSSYEQYF. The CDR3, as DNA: TGCGCCAGCAGCGTGACATCCTCCTACGAGCAGTACTTC.

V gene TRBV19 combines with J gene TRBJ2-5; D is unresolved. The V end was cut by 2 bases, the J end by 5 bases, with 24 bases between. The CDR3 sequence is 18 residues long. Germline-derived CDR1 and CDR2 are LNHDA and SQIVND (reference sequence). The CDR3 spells CASSIKFLANARSETQYF. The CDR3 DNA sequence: TGTGCCAGTAGTATAAAATTCTTGGCCAATGCTAGGAGCGAGACCCAGTACTTC.

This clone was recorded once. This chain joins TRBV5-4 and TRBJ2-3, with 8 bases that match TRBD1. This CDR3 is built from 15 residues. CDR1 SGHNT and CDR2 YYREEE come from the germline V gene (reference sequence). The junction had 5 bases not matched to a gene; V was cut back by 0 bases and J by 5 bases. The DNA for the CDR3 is TGTGCCAGCAGCTTGGCGACAGGGGATAAAGATACGCAGTATTTT. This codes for CASSLATGDKDTQYF.

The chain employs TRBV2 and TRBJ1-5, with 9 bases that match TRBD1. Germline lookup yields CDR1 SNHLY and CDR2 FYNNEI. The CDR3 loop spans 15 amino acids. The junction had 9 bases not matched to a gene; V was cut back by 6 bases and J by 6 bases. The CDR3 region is CASSSRQGGLQPQHF. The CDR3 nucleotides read TGTGCCAGCAGCAGCAGACAGGGGGGACTTCAGCCCCAGCATTTT.

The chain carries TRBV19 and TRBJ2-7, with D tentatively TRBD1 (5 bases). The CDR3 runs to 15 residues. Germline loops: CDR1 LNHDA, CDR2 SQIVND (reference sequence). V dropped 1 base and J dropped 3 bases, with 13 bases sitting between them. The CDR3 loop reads CASSIASQGNYEQYF. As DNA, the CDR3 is TGTGCCAGTAGTATAGCAAGTCAGGGTAACTACGAGCAGTACTTC.

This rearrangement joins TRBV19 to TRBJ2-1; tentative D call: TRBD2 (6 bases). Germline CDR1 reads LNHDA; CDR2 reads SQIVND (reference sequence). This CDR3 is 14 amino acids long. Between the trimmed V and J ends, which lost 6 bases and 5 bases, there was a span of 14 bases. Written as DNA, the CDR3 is TGTGCCAGTAGCCCCTGGGGGGTGGACAATGAGCAGTTCTTC. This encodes CASSPWGVDNEQFF. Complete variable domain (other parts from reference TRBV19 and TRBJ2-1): DGGITQSPKYLFRKEGQNVTLSCEQNLNHDAMYWYRQDPGQGLRLIYYSQIVNDFQKGDIAEGYSVSREKKESFPLTVTSAQKNPTAFYLCASSPWGVDNEQFFGPGTRLTVL.

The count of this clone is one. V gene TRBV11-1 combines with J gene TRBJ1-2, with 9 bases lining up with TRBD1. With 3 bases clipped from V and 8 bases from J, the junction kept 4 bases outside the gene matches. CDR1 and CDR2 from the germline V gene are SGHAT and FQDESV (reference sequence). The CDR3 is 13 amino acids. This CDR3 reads CASSFTGGGGYTF. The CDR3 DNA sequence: TGTGCCAGCAGCTTTACAGGGGGCGGCGGCTACACCTTC.

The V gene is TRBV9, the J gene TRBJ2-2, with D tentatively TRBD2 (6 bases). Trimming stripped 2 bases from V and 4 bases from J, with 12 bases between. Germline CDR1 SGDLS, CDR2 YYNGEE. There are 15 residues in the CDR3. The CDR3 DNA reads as TGTGCCAGCAGCGTTCGGGACTTCCTCACCGGGGAGCTGTTTTTT. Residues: CASSVRDFLTGELFF.